This passage covers 23 T cell receptor beta chains from one sample sequenced in a study of response to subunit inactivated influenza vaccine. TCRdb ran MiXCR on the RT-PCR reads and lists one entry per CDR3 protein. The sample shows about 520,000 distinct CDR3 sequences, about 25% of them seen only once. The source material was CD4+ T cells sorted from PBMCs, sampled roughly 5 days after vaccination. The source is a man in his forties or fifties who received an inactivated influenza vaccine.

The V and J genes are TRBV6-5 and TRBJ2-2; TRBD1 aligns across 8 bases. The germline V gene has CDR1 MNHEY and CDR2 SVGAGI. The V segment lost 5 bases and the J segment 4 bases; nucleotides outside the gene matches: 3. The CDR3 is made up of 14 amino acids. The CDR3 here is CASSHDRGTGELFF. The CDR3 nucleotides are TGTGCCAGCAGTCACGACAGGGGCACCGGGGAGCTGTTTTTT.

This clonotype was seen more than once but under ten times. The chain links TRBV12-3 or TRBV12-4 to TRBJ1-2; possibly TRBD1 for D (5 bases). V dropped 5 bases and J dropped 8 bases, with 18 bases sitting between them. The length of the CDR3 is 14 residues. The CDR3, as DNA: TGTGCCAGCAGTCTGGGGGACCGCCGGCGGGGCTACACCTTC. Translated, it gives CASSLGDRRRGYTF.

This clonotype showed up just a few times. The J gene is TRBJ1-5, the V gene TRBV28; D gene ambiguous. Trimming pared 7 bases from V and 0 bases from J, leaving 10 bases between. This CDR3 has 14 amino acids. Germline-derived CDR1 and CDR2 are MDHEN and SYDVKM. In DNA, the CDR3 is TGTGCCAGCAACGAAGAATATAGCAATCAGCCCCAGCATTTT. Translating gives CASNEEYSNQPQHF.

This clonotype was counted many times. The V gene is TRBV7-9, the J gene TRBJ2-7; no reliable D call. The CDR3 consists of 12 residues. V was shortened by 5 bases and J by 0 bases, with 5 bases between the two germline ends. Per germline, CDR1 SEHNR and CDR2 FQNEAQ (reference sequence). The CDR3 DNA is TGTGCCAGCAGCCGATTCTCCTACGAGCAGTACTTC. Translating gives CASSRFSYEQYF.

V usage is TRBV5-1 and J usage is TRBJ2-3, with 12 bases lining up with TRBD1. There are 15 residues in the CDR3. Germline V gene lookup returns CDR1 SGHRS and CDR2 YFSETQ. Unmatched junction bases numbered 5, after V lost 4 bases and J lost 5 bases. DNA of the CDR3: TGCGCCAGCAGCCAGGGACAGGGGGCGGGAGATACGCAGTATTTT. The encoded protein is CASSQGQGAGDTQYF.

This clonotype was seen more than once but under ten times. This rearrangement joins TRBV3-1 to TRBJ2-7; a weak D match, TRBD2 (5 bases). Trimming removed 0 bases from V and 4 bases from J, with 16 bases in between. The CDR3 is 16 residues long. Germline V gene sequence: CDR1 LGHDT, CDR2 YNNKEL (reference sequence). CDR3 sequence reads: CASSQDGRARHYEQYF. The DNA of the CDR3 is TGTGCCAGCAGCCAAGATGGGCGGGCCAGACATTACGAGCAGTACTTC.

The genes are TRBV4-2 and TRBJ2-3; D gene ambiguous. With 4 bases removed from V and 11 bases from J, the gap between germline ends came to 16 bases. CDR3 length: 13 amino acids. Germline-derived CDR1 and CDR2 are LGHNA and YNFKEQ. The CDR3 sequence: CASSPFGTWWQYF. The DNA for the CDR3 is TGTGCCAGCAGCCCCTTCGGAACGTGGTGGCAGTATTTT.

This clonotype was detected a few times. The rearrangement links TRBV5-6 to TRBJ2-5; no firm D call. Trimming pared 4 bases from V and 4 bases from J, leaving 17 bases between. From germline, CDR1 is SGHDT and CDR2 YYEEEE. This CDR3 is 15 amino acids long. CDR3 nucleotide sequence: TGTGCCAGCAGCACAATTCTCCTATCGGGAGAGACCCAGTACTTC. Amino acids: CASSTILLSGETQYF.

This clonotype was found many times. V usage is TRBV5-1 and J usage is TRBJ2-7; D is ambiguous. This CDR3 has 13 residues. Trimming took off 0 bases at V and 2 bases at J, with 6 bases between the two ends. CDR1 and CDR2 (germline): SGHRS, YFSETQ. The CDR3 here is CASSLDTTYEQYF. The CDR3 region has the DNA TGCGCCAGCAGCTTGGACACGACCTACGAGCAGTACTTC.

There are a few counts of this clonotype. This chain uses TRBV12-3 or TRBV12-4 with TRBJ2-6, with D hard to call. Trimming took off 4 bases at V and 2 bases at J, with 6 bases between the two ends. The CDR3 totals 14 residues. Written as DNA, the CDR3 is TGTGCCAGCAGTTATGGGACTGGGGCCAACGTCCTGACTTTC. This codes for CASSYGTGANVLTF.

In this sample, this clonotype turned up a few times. The chain joins TRBV20-1 to TRBJ2-5, with D hard to call. This CDR3 spans 14 amino acids. Germline lookup yields CDR1 DFQATT and CDR2 SNEGSKA (reference sequence). V was clipped by 5 bases and J by 3 bases, with 16 bases between them. The CDR3 DNA reads TGCAGTGCTGGCCTACGGCTAGTTGAAGAGACCCAGTACTTC. Translated, it gives CSAGLRLVEETQYF.

The V gene is TRBV20-1, the J gene TRBJ1-1; D remains ambiguous. The CDR3 runs to 12 residues. Trimming removed 5 bases at V and 8 bases at J, with 15 bases between. CDR1 is DFQATT and CDR2 is SNEGSKA in the germline V gene (reference sequence). The CDR3 DNA sequence: TGCAGTGCTCCCCAAGTGGCTGGGGAAGCTTTCTTT. Translated: CSAPQVAGEAFF.

V gene TRBV24-1 combines with J gene TRBJ2-1; 10 nucleotides match TRBD2. The CDR3 is 16 amino acids. Germline assignment: CDR1 KGHDR and CDR2 SFDVKD. V shed 3 bases and J 8 bases; nucleotides not matched to a gene: 9. CDR3 coding DNA: TGTGCCACCAGTGATCCCCTAGCGGGGGTGGGGGATGAGCAGTTCTTC. Its protein is CATSDPLAGVGDEQFF.

This chain joins TRBV18 and TRBJ2-4, with a weak D call TRBD2 (5 bases). Germline V gives CDR1 KGHSH, CDR2 LQKENI. CDR3 length equals 14 residues. V was trimmed by 3 bases and J by 4 bases, leaving 10 bases between them. As DNA, the CDR3 is TGTGCCAGCTCACCCCGATCGGGAAAAAACATTCAGTACTTC. Protein: CASSPRSGKNIQYF.

This clonotype was seen a handful of times. The chain links TRBV6-4 to TRBJ1-6, with D possibly TRBD1 on 5 matching bases. Germline V lookup: CDR1 MRHNA, CDR2 SNTAGT. The V end was cut by 0 bases, the J end by 7 bases, with 10 bases between. This CDR3 spans 15 amino acids. Written as DNA, the CDR3 is TGTGCCAGCAGTGACTCGGGGGTCGGCAATTCACCCCTCCACTTT. This sequence encodes CASSDSGVGNSPLHF.

CDR3 DNA: TGCAGCGTTGAAGCCCTGGCAGAGAACACTGAAGCTTTCTTT. This encodes CSVEALAENTEAFF. The chain has TRBV29-1 and TRBJ1-1; D is ambiguous. This CDR3 is 14 amino acids long. Germline V lookup: CDR1 SQVTM, CDR2 ANQGSEA. V was cut by 1 base and J by 1 base, with 10 bases left in between.

The chain couples TRBV5-1 to TRBJ2-5; no clear D gene. Germline lookup yields CDR1 SGHRS and CDR2 YFSETQ. This CDR3 spans 13 amino acids. V lost 0 bases and J 3 bases, leaving 6 bases between the germline ends. The CDR3 loop reads CASSLDLKETQYF. CDR3 DNA sequence: TGCGCCAGCAGCTTGGACTTGAAAGAGACCCAGTACTTC.

This clonotype was recorded a few times. V and J are TRBV29-1 and TRBJ2-3; D could derive from TRBD1 or TRBD2 (5 bases each). V was pared by 0 bases and J by 8 bases, with 12 bases between. The germline gives CDR1 SQVTM, CDR2 ANQGSEA. The CDR3 extends over 13 amino acids. CDR3 bases: TGCAGCGTTGAAGAAGAGGGAAGGGGTACGCAGTATTTT. Translated: CSVEEEGRGTQYF.

In its sample, this clonotype was seen a few times. The chain carries TRBV12-3 or TRBV12-4 and TRBJ2-5; 12 positions match TRBD2. This CDR3 has 16 amino acids. With 5 bases clipped from V and 5 bases from J, the junction kept 9 bases outside the gene matches. DNA of the CDR3: TGTGCCAGCAGTCCACTAGCGGGGGGTCATGGGGAGACCCAGTACTTC. It yields the protein CASSPLAGGHGETQYF.

This chain joins TRBV7-8 and TRBJ1-4, with a tentative D call TRBD1 (5 bases). CDR1 and CDR2 from the germline V gene are SGHVS and FQNEAQ. V was trimmed by 5 bases and J by 7 bases, leaving 17 bases between them. This CDR3 comprises 15 residues. The CDR3 DNA sequence: TGTGCCAGCAGCGCTGGGGGGGGGAGGACTGAAAAACTGTTTTTT. This codes for CASSAGGGRTEKLFF.

The gene calls are TRBV20-1 and TRBJ2-5, with 8 bases aligning to TRBD1. Germline V gene lookup returns CDR1 DFQATT and CDR2 SNEGSKA (reference sequence). The CDR3 spans 15 residues. V shed 0 bases and J 2 bases; nucleotides not matched to a gene: 5. The CDR3 DNA reads as TGCAGTGCTAGAGATCCGGGGACAGGTCAAGAGACCCAGTACTTC. Translated: CSARDPGTGQETQYF.

CDR3 loop: CASSGPADEQYF. The DNA of the CDR3 is TGTGCCAGCAGTGGACCCGCGGACGAGCAGTACTTC. V gene TRBV7-9 combines with J gene TRBJ2-7; no reliable D call. CDR1 is SEHNR and CDR2 is FQNEAQ in the germline V gene (reference sequence). The CDR3 totals 12 residues. V lost 6 bases and J lost 5, with 11 bases in between. Filled out from reference TRBV7-9 and TRBJ2-7, the complete variable domain reads DTGVSQNPRHKITKRGQNVTFRCDPISEHNRLYWYRQTLGQGPEFLTYFQNEAQLEKSRLLSDRFSAERPKGSFSTLEIQRTEQGDSAMYLCASSGPADEQYFGPGTRLTVT.

This clonotype occurred a few times. The chain is built from TRBV20-1 and TRBJ2-3, with 11 bases matching TRBD2. Germline CDR1 DFQATT, CDR2 SNEGSKA (reference sequence). CDR3 length equals 20 residues. Trimming removed 0 bases from V and 1 base from J; junction bases left unmatched: 15. CDR3 nucleotide sequence: TGCAGTGCTAGAGATCATCAGGGGCTCAATAGCGGGGGGGGCACAGATACGCAGTATTTT. This gives the protein CSARDHQGLNSGGGTDTQYF.